The clone carrying this T cell receptor beta chain was picked up a small number of times. Its cognate antigen is unknown. TCRdb keeps only in-frame clones here, not all; method: immunoSEQ multiplex PCR. The sample lists 530,000 or so clones; nearly 80% were seen once. The data stem from a study of shared clonotypes between healthy human individuals. About the study: The cohort had two women and a few men, ages 18 to 49.

General observations from the study: It was expected that sequencing depth would affect clonotype sharing among donors.

Germline values: CDR1 SNHLY, CDR2 FYNNEI. Losses at the gene ends were 4 bases for V and 7 bases for J; bases not matched to a gene: 9. The CDR3 consists of 16 residues. Researchers drew on tens of millions of PBMCs for genomic DNA from unsorted samples. Source material: PBMCs. The clonotype comes from a woman aged 40 to 49 in good health. Some clones in this sample may be carry-over from other donors' samples. V and J are TRBV2 and TRBJ2-1, with 11 bases that match TRBD1. The DNA of the CDR3 is TGTGCCAGCAGTGGGACAGGGGGCTGGAGGGCAAATGAGCAGTTCTTC. It specifies CASSGTGGWRANEQFF.